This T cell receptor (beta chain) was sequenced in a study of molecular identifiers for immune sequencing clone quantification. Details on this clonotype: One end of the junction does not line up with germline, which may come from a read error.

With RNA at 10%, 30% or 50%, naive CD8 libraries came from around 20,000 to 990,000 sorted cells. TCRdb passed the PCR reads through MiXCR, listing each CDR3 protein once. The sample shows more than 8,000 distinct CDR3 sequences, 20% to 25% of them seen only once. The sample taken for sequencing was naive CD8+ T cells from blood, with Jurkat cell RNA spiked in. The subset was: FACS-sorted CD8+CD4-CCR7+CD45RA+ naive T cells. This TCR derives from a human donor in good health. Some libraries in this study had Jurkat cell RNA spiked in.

The CDR3: CARSSSGPRASYEQSF. The CDR3 region has the DNA TGTGCCCGCAGTTCTTCCGGGCCCCGCGCTTCCTACGAGCAGTCCTTC. The V call is TRBV27, the J call TRBJ2-7; D not certain. Germline lookup yields CDR1 MNHEY and CDR2 SMNVEV (reference sequence). The CDR3 has 16 amino acids.